This TCR beta chain was recorded in a study of blood T cell repertoires in COVID-19. Turning to the study itself: Samples of COVID-19 (acute and convalescent) were obtained from the United States, Italy and Spain. PBMCs, B-cell-depleted T cells, or T cells provided the cDNA or gDNA that made up the material.

Study processing details: Cell counts per sample came from amplifying reference gene primers. The repertoire was sequenced with immunoSEQ multiplex PCR; TCRdb's copy has only in-frame clones and lacks some. From that table come the V and J calls and clone size; the DNA was used to work out D and trimming. Among more than 95,000 clones listed, about 85% were seen once. With 2 bases removed from V and 4 bases from J, the gap between germline ends came to 14 bases. CDR1 and CDR2 from the germline V gene are SGHTA and FQGNSA. The CDR3 extends over 15 amino acids. The chain carries TRBV7-2 and TRBJ2-5; weak D call: TRBD2 (7 bases). The sample was peripheral blood. The sequence derives from a human donor in a cohort sampled during active COVID-19. CDR3 amino acids: CASSLNGRGLETQYF. The CDR3 nucleotides read TGTGCCAGCAGCTTAAATGGGCGGGGGCTAGAGACCCAGTACTTC.